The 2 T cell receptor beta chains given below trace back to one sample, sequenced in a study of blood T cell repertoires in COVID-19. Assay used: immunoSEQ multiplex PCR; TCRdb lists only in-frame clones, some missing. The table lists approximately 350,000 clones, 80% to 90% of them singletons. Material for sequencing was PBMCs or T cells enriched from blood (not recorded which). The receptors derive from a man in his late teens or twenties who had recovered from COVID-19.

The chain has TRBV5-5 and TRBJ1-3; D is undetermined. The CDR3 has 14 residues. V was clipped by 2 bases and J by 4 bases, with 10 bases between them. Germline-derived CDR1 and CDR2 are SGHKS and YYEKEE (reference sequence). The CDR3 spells CASSFIAAGNTIYF. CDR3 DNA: TGTGCCAGCAGCTTCATTGCGGCCGGAAACACCATATATTTT.

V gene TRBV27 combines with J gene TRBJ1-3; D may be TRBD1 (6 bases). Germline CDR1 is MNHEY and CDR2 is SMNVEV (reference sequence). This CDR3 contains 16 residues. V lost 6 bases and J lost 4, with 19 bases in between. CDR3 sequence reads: CASSPSWQGLGNTIYF. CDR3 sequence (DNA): TGTGCCAGCAGCCCCTCCTGGCAGGGGCTGGGAAACACCATATATTTT.